This TCR beta chain is from a study of blood T cell repertoires in COVID-19. The CDR3 totals 15 residues. The ends were cut back, 5 bases at V and 2 bases at J, with 15 bases in the middle. The germline CDR1 and CDR2 sequences are LNHDA and SQIVND (reference sequence). Profiled with immunoSEQ multiplex PCR; TCRdb holds only in-frame clones, not every one. The data show some 77,000 clones, 65% to 85% seen once. This clonotype originated in a woman aged 60 to 75 with acute or convalescent COVID-19. The chain couples TRBV19 to TRBJ1-2, with a weak D call TRBD1 (6 bases). Input material: peripheral blood. The CDR3 nucleotides are TGTGCCAGTAGTGTTGACAGGTTCACCAACTATGGCTACACCTTC. It specifies CASSVDRFTNYGYTF.